This T cell receptor beta chain comes out of a study of T cell repertoires in cytomegalovirus infection. Germline V gene sequence: CDR1 SNHLY, CDR2 FYNNEI. The CDR3 length is 15 residues. Losses at the gene ends were 2 bases for V and 9 bases for J; bases not matched to a gene: 9. The study's findings and limits: What dominated the ex vivo response were HLA-C-restricted CMV-specific TCR beta clonotypes.

TCRdb used MiXCR to reprocess the reads, holding one entry per CDR3 protein. The data contain about 530,000 distinct CDR3 sequences, 26% of them singletons. This clonotype was counted only a few times. What it binds is not known. The sample comprised PBMCs. The sequence came from a human donor in good health (CMV status not recorded). Some clones in this sample may be carry-over from other donors' samples. This sequence joins TRBV2 and TRBJ1-5; 8 nucleotides agree with TRBD1. The CDR3 nucleotides are TGTGCCAGCAGTGAACCCCGGACAGGGTCAAGGCCCCAGCATTTT. Translated: CASSEPRTGSRPQHF. Full variable domain (remainder filled in from reference TRBV2 and TRBJ1-5): EPEVTQTPSHQVTQMGQEVILRCVPISNHLYFYWYRQILGQKVEFLVSFYNNEISEKSEIFDDQFSVERPDGSNFTLKIRSTKLEDSAMYFCASSEPRTGSRPQHFGDGTRLSIL.